This T cell receptor beta chain was captured by sequencing in a study of cytomegalovirus exposure and HLA in healthy donors. Study-level information: From HLA-typed donors, an early data release held around 85 million unique TCRs.

The V end lost 7 bases, the J end lost 3 bases, and 15 bases lay between the germline ends. The CDR3 length is 14 residues. CDR1 and CDR2 (germline): SGHAT, FQNNGV. About this clone itself: Its matching antigen is unknown.

13 Jbeta primers and 60 Vbeta primers were used for the PCR. Original processing methods: The count from a later analysis was 70 million to 85 million unique TCR beta chains, roughly 11 million of them shared. Repertoires were generated with immunoSEQ multiplex PCR, while TCRdb's copy carries only in-frame clones and drops some. V and J calls plus clone size are reproduced from that table; the DNA served to infer D and trimming. This repertoire shows some 190,000 clones, 77% found once; its top ten account for 1.4%. Whole-study results and caveats: Earlier results showed most TCR beta V segments being productive about 87% or about 30% of the time. Reports state that TCR beta sequences accurately predicted most subjects' HLA-A and HLA-B alleles.

The chain joins TRBV11-2 to TRBJ1-2; possibly TRBD1 for D (6 bases). Sequenced material: PBMCs. The receptor was derived from a young man in good health and CMV-seronegative. In nucleotides, the CDR3 is TGTGCCAGCACTCCCGGACAGACATACTATGGCTACACCTTC. Protein product: CASTPGQTYYGYTF.